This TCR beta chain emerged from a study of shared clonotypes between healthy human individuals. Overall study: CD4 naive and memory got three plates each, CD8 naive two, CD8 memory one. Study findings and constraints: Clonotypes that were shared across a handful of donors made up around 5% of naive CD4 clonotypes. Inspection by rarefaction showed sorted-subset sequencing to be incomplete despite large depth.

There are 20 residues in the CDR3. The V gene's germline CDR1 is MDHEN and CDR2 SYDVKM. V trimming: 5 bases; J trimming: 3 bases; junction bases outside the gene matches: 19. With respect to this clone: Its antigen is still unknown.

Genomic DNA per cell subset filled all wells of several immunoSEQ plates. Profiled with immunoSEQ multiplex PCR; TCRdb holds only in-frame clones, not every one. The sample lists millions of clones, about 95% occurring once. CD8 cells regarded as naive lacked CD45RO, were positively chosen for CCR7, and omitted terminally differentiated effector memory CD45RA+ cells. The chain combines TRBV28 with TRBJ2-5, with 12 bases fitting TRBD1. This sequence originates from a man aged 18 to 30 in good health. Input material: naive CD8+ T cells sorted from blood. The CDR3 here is CASSQTPTYPGQGAEETQYF. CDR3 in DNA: TGTGCCAGCAGTCAAACCCCCACATATCCGGGACAGGGGGCCGAAGAGACCCAGTACTTC.